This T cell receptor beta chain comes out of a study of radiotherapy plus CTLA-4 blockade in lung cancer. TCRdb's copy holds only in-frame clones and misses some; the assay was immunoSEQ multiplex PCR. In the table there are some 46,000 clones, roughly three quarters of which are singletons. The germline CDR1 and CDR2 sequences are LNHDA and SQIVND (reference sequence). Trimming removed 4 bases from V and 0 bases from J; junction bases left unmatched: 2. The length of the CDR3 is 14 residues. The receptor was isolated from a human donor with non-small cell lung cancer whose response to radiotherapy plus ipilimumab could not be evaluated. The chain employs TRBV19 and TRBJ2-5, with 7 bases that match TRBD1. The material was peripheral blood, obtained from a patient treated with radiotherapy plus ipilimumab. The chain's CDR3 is CASSNRGHQETQYF. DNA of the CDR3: TGTGCCAGTAGTAACAGGGGCCACCAAGAGACCCAGTACTTC.